These T cell receptor beta chains were read from a single sample in a study of T cell responses to AZD1222 COVID-19 vaccine. Assay used: immunoSEQ multiplex PCR; TCRdb lists only in-frame clones, some missing. The data contain some 110,000 clones, 70% to 90% of them singletons. The material was peripheral blood, obtained on day 0 of AZD1222 vaccination. These receptors originate from an adult in good health. CDR3s include the opening cysteine and the closing phenylalanine or tryptophan. The order of the fields is CDR3 protein, CDR3 DNA, V gene, clone size, J gene, D gene. A D gene is named only where the DNA matches it firmly. Clone size is stated in some rows and not others, as once, few, many or a class when expanded.

CDR3aa: CASSLAGFNQPQHF; CDR3nt: TGTGCCAGCAGCTTGGCCGGGTTCAATCAGCCCCAGCATTTT; v_gene: TRBV5-5; abundance: NA; j_gene: TRBJ1-5; d_gene: NA
CDR3aa: CASSVTSGFTGELFF; CDR3nt: TGCGCCAGCAGCGTCACTTCAGGGTTCACCGGGGAGCTGTTTTTT; v_gene: TRBV5-1; abundance: NA; j_gene: TRBJ2-2; d_gene: NA
CDR3aa: CASKLATVNNEQFF; CDR3nt: TGTGCCAGTAAACTAGCTACTGTGAACAATGAGCAGTTCTTC; v_gene: TRBV19; abundance: once; j_gene: TRBJ2-1; d_gene: NA
CDR3aa: CASSLTPDYNSPLHF; CDR3nt: TGTGCCAGCAGTTTAACCCCGGACTATAATTCACCCCTCCACTTT; v_gene: TRBV27; abundance: once; j_gene: TRBJ1-6; d_gene: NA
CDR3aa: CASSLTAGGFTDTQYF; CDR3nt: TGTGCCAGCAGCTTAACAGCGGGAGGATTCACAGATACGCAGTATTTT; v_gene: TRBV11-2; abundance: NA; j_gene: TRBJ2-3; d_gene: TRBD2
CDR3aa: CASRGRGRNEQFF; CDR3nt: TGTGCCAGCCGGGGCAGGGGACGGAATGAGCAGTTCTTC; v_gene: TRBV27; abundance: NA; j_gene: TRBJ2-1; d_gene: NA
CDR3aa: CASRRTSTSQETQYF; CDR3nt: TGTGCCAGTAGGAGGACTAGCACCTCACAAGAGACCCAGTACTTC; v_gene: TRBV19; abundance: NA; j_gene: TRBJ2-5; d_gene: TRBD2
CDR3aa: CASSLGGTYTGELFF; CDR3nt: TGTGCCAGCAGTTTAGGGGGGACCTACACCGGGGAGCTGTTTTTT; v_gene: TRBV28; abundance: NA; j_gene: TRBJ2-2; d_gene: NA
CDR3aa: CAIGGGRTYEQYF; CDR3nt: TGTGCCATCGGCGGGGGGCGAACCTACGAGCAGTACTTC; v_gene: TRBV10-3; abundance: NA; j_gene: TRBJ2-7; d_gene: TRBD2
CDR3aa: CASLMGTDNEQFF; CDR3nt: TGTGCCAGCCTCATGGGGACAGACAATGAGCAGTTCTTC; v_gene: TRBV21-1; abundance: NA; j_gene: TRBJ2-1; d_gene: NA
CDR3aa: CASSHNTGNQPQHF; CDR3nt: TGTGCCAGCAGCCACAACACAGGGAATCAGCCCCAGCATTTT; v_gene: TRBV3-1/TRBV3-2; abundance: NA; j_gene: TRBJ1-5; d_gene: NA
CDR3aa: CASSSARGSGRLGSGELFF; CDR3nt: TGTGCCAGCAGCTCCGCTCGGGGTAGCGGGAGGCTTGGGTCCGGGGAGCTGTTTTTT; v_gene: TRBV11-3; abundance: NA; j_gene: TRBJ2-2; d_gene: TRBD2
CDR3aa: CASSDFNEQFF; CDR3nt: TGCGCCAGCAGCGATTTCAATGAGCAGTTCTTC; v_gene: TRBV5-1; abundance: NA; j_gene: TRBJ2-1; d_gene: NA
CDR3aa: CASSLQGGSLHF; CDR3nt: TGTGCCAGCAGTTTACAGGGTGGGTCCCTCCACTTT; v_gene: TRBV27; abundance: NA; j_gene: TRBJ1-6; d_gene: NA
CDR3aa: CASSDEGTAQYF; CDR3nt: TGTGCCAGCAGTGACGAGGGAACAGCGCAGTATTTT; v_gene: TRBV2; abundance: NA; j_gene: TRBJ2-3; d_gene: NA
CDR3aa: CAWSKAFGSPQHF; CDR3nt: TGTGCCTGGAGTAAGGCATTCGGATCGCCCCAGCATTTT; v_gene: TRBV30; abundance: NA; j_gene: TRBJ1-5; d_gene: NA
CDR3aa: CASSSSQKETQYF; CDR3nt: TGTGCCAGCAGCTCGAGCCAGAAAGAGACCCAGTACTTC; v_gene: TRBV7-6; abundance: NA; j_gene: TRBJ2-5; d_gene: NA
CDR3aa: CASSQVRGAEQFF; CDR3nt: TGTGCCAGCAGCCAAGTACGTGGCGCTGAGCAGTTCTTC; v_gene: TRBV14; abundance: few; j_gene: TRBJ2-1; d_gene: NA
CDR3aa: CASSHLDMGFNNQPQHF; CDR3nt: TGCGCCAGCAGCCACCTCGACATGGGGTTTAACAATCAGCCCCAGCATTTT; v_gene: TRBV4-1; abundance: NA; j_gene: TRBJ1-5; d_gene: NA
CDR3aa: CSARGSHEQYF; CDR3nt: TGCAGTGCTAGAGGATCTCACGAGCAGTACTTC; v_gene: TRBV20-1; abundance: NA; j_gene: TRBJ2-7; d_gene: NA
CDR3aa: CAWSSGVGYGYTF; CDR3nt: TGTGCCTGGAGTTCCGGGGTTGGCTATGGCTACACCTTC; v_gene: TRBV30; abundance: NA; j_gene: TRBJ1-2; d_gene: NA
CDR3aa: CASSLSSGLGYEQYF; CDR3nt: TGTGCCAGCAGCTTATCTTCCGGGTTAGGATACGAGCAGTACTTC; v_gene: TRBV7-3; abundance: NA; j_gene: TRBJ2-7; d_gene: NA
CDR3aa: CASSAAEGPSYEQYF; CDR3nt: TGTGCCAGCAGCGCAGCCGAGGGACCAAGCTACGAGCAGTACTTC; v_gene: TRBV7-2; abundance: NA; j_gene: TRBJ2-7; d_gene: NA
CDR3aa: CASSREGTGGTPLHF; CDR3nt: TGTGCCAGCAGTAGGGAGGGGACAGGGGGGACACCCCTCCACTTT; v_gene: TRBV27; abundance: NA; j_gene: TRBJ1-6; d_gene: TRBD1
CDR3aa: CASSFKGPYYEQYF; CDR3nt: TGTGCCAGTAGTTTCAAGGGACCGTACTACGAGCAGTACTTC; v_gene: TRBV19; abundance: NA; j_gene: TRBJ2-7; d_gene: NA
CDR3aa: CASSPTGGELFF; CDR3nt: TGTGCCAGCTCACCTACAGGCGGGGAGCTGTTTTTT; v_gene: TRBV18; abundance: NA; j_gene: TRBJ2-2; d_gene: NA
CDR3aa: CASSVKPGGGNTIYF; CDR3nt: TGTGCCAGCAGCGTCAAGCCAGGGGGCGGAAACACCATATATTTT; v_gene: TRBV9; abundance: NA; j_gene: TRBJ1-3; d_gene: TRBD1
CDR3aa: CASSDGLGGPNTGELFF; CDR3nt: TGTGCCAGCAGCGATGGGTTGGGAGGGCCGAACACCGGGGAGCTGTTTTTT; v_gene: TRBV9; abundance: NA; j_gene: TRBJ2-2; d_gene: TRBD2
CDR3aa: CASSPGASGTDTQYF; CDR3nt: TGCGCCAGCAGCCCGGGGGCTAGCGGCACAGATACGCAGTATTTT; v_gene: TRBV5-1; abundance: NA; j_gene: TRBJ2-3; d_gene: NA
CDR3aa: CASRGSLGENAFNEQFF; CDR3nt: TGTGCCAGCAGAGGAAGTCTGGGAGAAAACGCCTTCAATGAGCAGTTCTTC; v_gene: TRBV7-8; abundance: NA; j_gene: TRBJ2-1; d_gene: NA
CDR3aa: CASSYQAGGYTF; CDR3nt: TGTGCCAGCAGTTATCAGGCAGGTGGCTACACCTTC; v_gene: TRBV28; abundance: few; j_gene: TRBJ1-2; d_gene: NA
CDR3aa: CASTTGGGNTIYF; CDR3nt: TGTGCCAGCACGACAGGGGGCGGAAACACCATATATTTT; v_gene: TRBV28; abundance: NA; j_gene: TRBJ1-3; d_gene: TRBD1
CDR3aa: CASSSPNPGATNEKLFF; CDR3nt: TGTGCCAGCAGTTCACCGAACCCAGGGGCAACTAATGAAAAACTGTTTTTT; v_gene: TRBV28; abundance: NA; j_gene: TRBJ1-4; d_gene: NA
CDR3aa: CASSVGLTGGYEQYF; CDR3nt: TGTGCCAGCAGTGTAGGTCTAACTGGGGGCTACGAGCAGTACTTC; v_gene: TRBV2; abundance: NA; j_gene: TRBJ2-7; d_gene: NA
CDR3aa: CASSVETSTDTQYF; CDR3nt: TGTGCCAGCAGCGTAGAAACCAGCACAGATACGCAGTATTTT; v_gene: TRBV9; abundance: few; j_gene: TRBJ2-3; d_gene: NA
CDR3aa: CASSGKTGNQPQHF; CDR3nt: TGTGCCAGCAGTGGCAAGACGGGCAATCAGCCCCAGCATTTT; v_gene: TRBV27; abundance: few; j_gene: TRBJ1-5; d_gene: NA
CDR3aa: CASSLNRQQETQYF; CDR3nt: TGCGCCAGCAGCTTGAATCGACAGCAAGAGACCCAGTACTTC; v_gene: TRBV5-1; abundance: NA; j_gene: TRBJ2-5; d_gene: NA
CDR3aa: CASRGGGSGNTIYF; CDR3nt: TGTGCCAGCAGGGGGGGAGGCTCTGGAAACACCATATATTTT; v_gene: TRBV28; abundance: NA; j_gene: TRBJ1-3; d_gene: NA
CDR3aa: CAGIRDRFNSPLHF; CDR3nt: TGTGCCGGCATTCGAGACAGGTTTAATTCACCCCTCCACTTT; v_gene: TRBV2; abundance: NA; j_gene: TRBJ1-6; d_gene: NA
CDR3aa: CASSLAGGSYEQYF; CDR3nt: TGTGCCAGCAGCTTAGCGGGCGGGAGCTACGAGCAGTACTTC; v_gene: TRBV7-9; abundance: NA; j_gene: TRBJ2-7; d_gene: TRBD2
CDR3aa: CASSRSGRVPYNEQFF; CDR3nt: TGTGCCAGCAGTCGTAGCGGGAGGGTCCCCTACAATGAGCAGTTCTTC; v_gene: TRBV5-6; abundance: NA; j_gene: TRBJ2-1; d_gene: TRBD2
CDR3aa: CASSEGTGRNNYGYTF; CDR3nt: TGTGCCAGCTCAGAAGGGACAGGGAGGAACAACTATGGCTACACCTTC; v_gene: TRBV18; abundance: NA; j_gene: TRBJ1-2; d_gene: TRBD1
CDR3aa: CASSPGQGVNYGYTF; CDR3nt: TGTGCCAGCTCACCGGGACAGGGGGTAAACTATGGCTACACCTTC; v_gene: TRBV18; abundance: NA; j_gene: TRBJ1-2; d_gene: TRBD1
CDR3aa: CASSQATGVRNEQYF; CDR3nt: TGTGCCAGCAGCCAAGCGACAGGGGTGAGAAACGAGCAGTACTTC; v_gene: TRBV3-1/TRBV3-2; abundance: NA; j_gene: TRBJ2-7; d_gene: TRBD1
CDR3aa: CASSPPGQGRVGYGYTF; CDR3nt: TGTGCCAGCTCACCTCCGGGACAGGGGCGAGTAGGCTATGGCTACACCTTC; v_gene: TRBV18; abundance: once; j_gene: TRBJ1-2; d_gene: TRBD1
CDR3aa: CASSLPSNTQYF; CDR3nt: TGTGCCAGCAGCTTACCCTCAAATACGCAGTATTTT; v_gene: TRBV7-2; abundance: NA; j_gene: TRBJ2-3; d_gene: NA
CDR3aa: CASSQELVAGGDNEQFF; CDR3nt: TGTGCCAGCAGCCAAGAATTGGTAGCGGGAGGAGATAATGAGCAGTTCTTC; v_gene: TRBV3-1/TRBV3-2; abundance: NA; j_gene: TRBJ2-1; d_gene: TRBD2
CDR3aa: CASSPSLAGASEQFF; CDR3nt: TGTGCCAGCAGTCCTTCCCTAGCGGGAGCTAGTGAGCAGTTCTTC; v_gene: TRBV28; abundance: NA; j_gene: TRBJ2-1; d_gene: TRBD2
CDR3aa: CASSRGVAGANEQFF; CDR3nt: TGTGCCAGCAGCCGGGGGGTAGCGGGGGCCAATGAGCAGTTCTTC; v_gene: TRBV6-5; abundance: NA; j_gene: TRBJ2-1; d_gene: TRBD2
CDR3aa: CASSPGGATEAFF; CDR3nt: TGCGCCAGCAGCCCTGGGGGGGCCACTGAAGCTTTCTTT; v_gene: TRBV5-1; abundance: once; j_gene: TRBJ1-1; d_gene: NA
CDR3aa: CASSPAGGSTEAFF; CDR3nt: TGTGCCAGCTCACCAGCAGGTGGGTCCACTGAAGCTTTCTTT; v_gene: TRBV18; abundance: NA; j_gene: TRBJ1-1; d_gene: NA
CDR3aa: CASSKGQGRNTEAFF; CDR3nt: TGTGCCAGCAGCAAGGGACAGGGGCGGAACACTGAAGCTTTCTTT; v_gene: TRBV5-4; abundance: NA; j_gene: TRBJ1-1; d_gene: TRBD1
CDR3aa: CASSPQLAGDVEQFF; CDR3nt: TGTGCCAGCAGCCCCCAACTAGCGGGAGATGTTGAGCAGTTCTTC; v_gene: TRBV5-4; abundance: NA; j_gene: TRBJ2-1; d_gene: TRBD2
CDR3aa: CASSRTGIHEQYF; CDR3nt: TGTGCCAGCTCCCGGACAGGTATCCACGAGCAGTACTTC; v_gene: TRBV18; abundance: NA; j_gene: TRBJ2-7; d_gene: TRBD1
CDR3aa: CASSMRNTEAFF; CDR3nt: TGTGCCAGTAGTATGCGGAACACTGAAGCTTTCTTT; v_gene: TRBV19; abundance: NA; j_gene: TRBJ1-1; d_gene: NA